The rows below give T cell receptor beta chains drawn from one sample of a study of cytomegalovirus exposure and HLA in healthy donors. The protocol was immunoSEQ multiplex PCR, while the TCRdb copy is restricted to in-frame clones and leaves out a portion. The repertoire consists of about 110,000 clones, with 70% occurring once and the leading ten covering approximately 9.4%. Material for sequencing was PBMCs. The source of these receptors is a young man in good health and CMV-seropositive. Each CDR3 is given with its conserved first and last residue. The D gene is left open where the match is weak. Where a row states a size, it is once, few, many or the class of an expanded clone; other rows omit it.

clone size | J gene | V gene | D gene | CDR3 DNA | CDR3 protein
NA | TRBJ2-1 | TRBV9 | TRBD2 | TGTGCCAGCAGCCCTAGCGGGAGCTCCTACAATGAGCAGTTCTTC | CASSPSGSSYNEQFF
NA | TRBJ1-1 | TRBV6-5 | NA | TGTGCCACCTCCGGGGTGAACCGTGGTGAAGCTTTCTTT | CATSGVNRGEAFF
NA | TRBJ2-1 | TRBV7-9 | NA | TGTGCCAGCAGCCCGGCACTAGCACTCAATGAGCAGTTCTTC | CASSPALALNEQFF
few | TRBJ2-3 | TRBV11-1 | NA | TGTGCCAGCAGTTGGGTAGCGGATACGCAGTATTTT | CASSWVADTQYF
NA | TRBJ2-7 | TRBV30 | NA | TGTGCCGGACGTCAGGGTTTCGAGCAGTACTTC | CAGRQGFEQYF
NA | TRBJ2-1 | TRBV27 | TRBD2 | TGTGCCAGCAGTCCTAGGACTAGCCTAGTTTACAATGAGCAGTTCTTC | CASSPRTSLVYNEQFF
NA | TRBJ2-7 | TRBV7-8 | TRBD1 | TGTGCCAGCAGCCCGATATTAAGGACAGGGGGCTATTACGAGCAGTACTTC | CASSPILRTGGYYEQYF
medium-sized | TRBJ2-7 | TRBV28 | TRBD2 | TGTGCCAGCAGTCTTAGCGGGGGGTACTACGAGCAGTACTTC | CASSLSGGYYEQYF
NA | TRBJ1-2 | TRBV7-8 | TRBD1 | TGTGCCAGCAGCTTAGTACGGACAGGGGCCCAAAACTATGGCTACACCTTC | CASSLVRTGAQNYGYTF
NA | TRBJ2-3 | TRBV4-3 | NA | TGCGCCAGCAGCCAAGACCTTAGCGGCTCGGTGAAGTATTTT | CASSQDLSGSVKYF
NA | TRBJ1-1 | TRBV7-2 | TRBD1 | TGTGCCAGCAGCTTAAAGACAGGGGGCGCGGTGGCTGAAGCTTTCTTT | CASSLKTGGAVAEAFF
NA | TRBJ1-3 | TRBV9 | TRBD1 | TGTGCCAGCAGCGTAGGGACAGGGGGAAACACCATATATTTT | CASSVGTGGNTIYF
NA | TRBJ1-1 | TRBV5-1 | TRBD1 | TGCACCAGCAGCTTCCGGACAGGGAATGTCGAAGCTTTCTTT | CTSSFRTGNVEAFF
few | TRBJ1-5 | TRBV10-3 | NA | TGTGCCATCAGTCCCGAGGACAGTCAGCCCCAGCATTTT | CAISPEDSQPQHF
NA | TRBJ1-1 | TRBV9 | NA | TGTGCCAGCAGCGGGGAGGGGCAGAACACTGAAGCTTTCTTT | CASSGEGQNTEAFF
NA | TRBJ1-5 | TRBV14 | NA | TGTGCCAGCAGCCAAAGTACAGGGAATCAGCCCCAGCATTTT | CASSQSTGNQPQHF
few | TRBJ2-1 | TRBV7-2 | TRBD2 | TGTGCCAGCAGCTTACAACTAGCGGGAGAGAATGAGCAGTTCTTC | CASSLQLAGENEQFF
few | TRBJ1-1 | TRBV5-1 | TRBD1 | TGCGCCAGCAGCTTCGGACAGGGAGAGACTGAAGCTTTCTTT | CASSFGQGETEAFF
NA | TRBJ1-2 | TRBV27 | NA | TGTGCCAGCAGAAACACAGCCCCAACTCAGGGCTACACCTTC | CASRNTAPTQGYTF
once | TRBJ2-1 | TRBV4-1 | NA | TGCGCCAGCAGCCGAGACGGGAGGTCTGGGACATATGAGCAGTTCTTC | CASSRDGRSGTYEQFF
NA | TRBJ2-5 | TRBV9 | TRBD2 | TGTGCCAGCAGCGTAGGTAGCGGGGGCCAAGAGACCCAGTACTTC | CASSVGSGGQETQYF
NA | TRBJ2-3 | TRBV5-1 | NA | TGCGCCAGCAGCGCGGACTCTGATACGCAGTATTTT | CASSADSDTQYF
NA | TRBJ1-2 | TRBV19 | TRBD1 | TGTGCCAGTAGTGTGGGACAGGGGGACGAGTATGGCTACACCTTC | CASSVGQGDEYGYTF
NA | TRBJ2-5 | TRBV7-9 | TRBD2 | TGTGCCAGCAACAATCCTGGGGGCGGTCTAGCGGGAGGGCCGGAGACCCAGTACTTC | CASNNPGGGLAGGPETQYF
NA | TRBJ1-6 | TRBV9 | TRBD1 | TGTGCCAGCAGCGTGGACAGGAACCCGGGTAGGTCACCCCTCCACTTT | CASSVDRNPGRSPLHF